Listed below are T cell receptor beta chains from one sample, sequenced in a study of blood T cell repertoires in COVID-19. Produced via immunoSEQ multiplex PCR; TCRdb's table is partial and in-frame only. The top ten hold 1.1% of the sample, which has about 380,000 clones, 81% seen once. The sample comprised peripheral blood. These receptor sequences come from a human donor with acute or convalescent COVID-19. The donor label of this sample is uncertain. Each CDR3 is given with its conserved first and last residue. Fields, in order: CDR3 length, J gene, D gene, clone size, V gene, CDR3 protein, CDR3 DNA. D genes are given only for firm matches. The size entry is marked missing in some rows and otherwise reads once, few, many or a size class.

CDR3 length: 12
J gene: TRBJ1-1
D gene: NA
clone size: few
V gene: TRBV29-1
CDR3 protein: CSVTRGVTEAFF
CDR3 DNA: TGCAGCGTTACCCGGGGAGTTACTGAAGCTTTCTTT

CDR3 length: 15
J gene: TRBJ1-1
D gene: TRBD1
clone size: NA
V gene: TRBV7-9
CDR3 protein: CASSPGQGAYTEAFF
CDR3 DNA: TGTGCCAGCAGCCCGGGACAGGGAGCGTACACTGAAGCTTTCTTT

CDR3 length: 16
J gene: TRBJ2-5
D gene: TRBD1
clone size: NA
V gene: TRBV5-8
CDR3 protein: CASSLATGSYQETQYF
CDR3 DNA: TGTGCCAGCAGCTTGGCGACAGGGAGCTACCAAGAGACCCAGTACTTC

CDR3 length: 13
J gene: TRBJ1-2
D gene: NA
clone size: once
V gene: TRBV12-3/TRBV12-4
CDR3 protein: CASRTFGGYGYTF
CDR3 DNA: TGTGCCAGCAGAACATTTGGAGGCTATGGCTACACCTTC

CDR3 length: 16
J gene: TRBJ1-3
D gene: NA
clone size: NA
V gene: TRBV29-1
CDR3 protein: CSALFRRGVSGNTIYF
CDR3 DNA: TGCAGCGCCCTATTTAGGCGGGGAGTCTCTGGAAACACCATATATTTT

CDR3 length: 14
J gene: TRBJ1-4
D gene: TRBD1
clone size: NA
V gene: TRBV6-5
CDR3 protein: CATTTGQGREKLFF
CDR3 DNA: TGTGCCACCACAACAGGACAGGGGCGTGAAAAACTGTTTTTT

CDR3 length: 12
J gene: TRBJ1-1
D gene: NA
clone size: NA
V gene: TRBV12-3/TRBV12-4
CDR3 protein: CASNKDVRAAFF
CDR3 DNA: TGTGCCAGCAACAAGGATGTCAGGGCCGCTTTCTTT

CDR3 length: 13
J gene: TRBJ1-4
D gene: NA
clone size: NA
V gene: TRBV28
CDR3 protein: CAHKGRRNEKLFF
CDR3 DNA: TGTGCCCACAAGGGGAGGAGGAATGAAAAACTGTTTTTT

CDR3 length: 15
J gene: TRBJ1-5
D gene: NA
clone size: NA
V gene: TRBV12-1
CDR3 protein: CASSLPHSCNQPQHF
CDR3 DNA: TGTGCCAGCAGCCTGCCTCACTCGTGCAATCAGCCCCAGCATTTT

CDR3 length: 14
J gene: TRBJ2-1
D gene: TRBD2
clone size: NA
V gene: TRBV29-1
CDR3 protein: CSVVWGGTYNEQFF
CDR3 DNA: TGCAGCGTTGTGTGGGGGGGAACCTACAATGAGCAGTTCTTC

CDR3 length: 15
J gene: TRBJ1-1
D gene: NA
clone size: NA
V gene: TRBV18
CDR3 protein: CASSTGDWANTEAFF
CDR3 DNA: TGTGCCAGCTCAACCGGGGACTGGGCGAACACTGAAGCTTTCTTT

CDR3 length: 14
J gene: TRBJ2-1
D gene: TRBD1
clone size: NA
V gene: TRBV4-1
CDR3 protein: CASSLQGARDEQFF
CDR3 DNA: TGCGCCAGCAGCCTACAGGGGGCCAGAGATGAGCAGTTCTTC

CDR3 length: 14
J gene: TRBJ2-5
D gene: NA
clone size: NA
V gene: TRBV5-1
CDR3 protein: CASSVTGYQETQYF
CDR3 DNA: TGCGCCAGCAGCGTCACAGGGTACCAAGAGACCCAGTACTTC

CDR3 length: 13
J gene: TRBJ2-3
D gene: NA
clone size: NA
V gene: TRBV29-1
CDR3 protein: CSVSGGRTDTQYF
CDR3 DNA: TGCAGCGTTTCCGGAGGGAGAACAGATACGCAGTATTTT

CDR3 length: 15
J gene: TRBJ2-6
D gene: NA
clone size: NA
V gene: TRBV30
CDR3 protein: CAWRDGGSGANVLTF
CDR3 DNA: TGTGCCTGGAGGGATGGGGGGTCCGGGGCCAACGTCCTGACTTTC

CDR3 length: 15
J gene: TRBJ2-7
D gene: NA
clone size: NA
V gene: TRBV7-9
CDR3 protein: CASSFLGGQGGEQYF
CDR3 DNA: TGTGCCAGCAGCTTTCTCGGGGGGCAGGGCGGGGAGCAGTACTTC

CDR3 length: 14
J gene: TRBJ2-3
D gene: TRBD2
clone size: NA
V gene: TRBV20-1
CDR3 protein: CSASRGGRASSQYF
CDR3 DNA: TGCAGTGCTAGTCGGGGCGGGAGGGCCTCTTCGCAGTATTTT

CDR3 length: 15
J gene: TRBJ2-2
D gene: TRBD1
clone size: NA
V gene: TRBV19
CDR3 protein: CASSIGTGGSGELFF
CDR3 DNA: TGTGCCAGTAGTATAGGGACAGGGGGCTCCGGGGAGCTGTTTTTT

CDR3 length: 14
J gene: TRBJ2-2
D gene: NA
clone size: NA
V gene: TRBV19
CDR3 protein: CASSLGAYTGELFF
CDR3 DNA: TGTGCCAGTTCGTTGGGGGCCTACACCGGGGAGCTGTTTTTT

CDR3 length: 14
J gene: TRBJ1-3
D gene: NA
clone size: NA
V gene: TRBV3-1/TRBV3-2
CDR3 protein: CASSQQGSGNTIYF
CDR3 DNA: TGTGCCAGCAGCCAACAGGGGTCTGGAAACACCATATATTTT

CDR3 length: 19
J gene: TRBJ1-6
D gene: TRBD1
clone size: NA
V gene: TRBV28
CDR3 protein: CASSLFLGTGFSYNSPLHF
CDR3 DNA: TGTGCCAGCAGCTTATTCCTCGGGACAGGGTTCTCCTATAATTCACCCCTCCACTTT

CDR3 length: 12
J gene: TRBJ2-7
D gene: TRBD1
clone size: NA
V gene: TRBV29-1
CDR3 protein: CSVVTGGYEQYF
CDR3 DNA: TGCAGCGTTGTGACAGGGGGGTACGAGCAGTACTTC